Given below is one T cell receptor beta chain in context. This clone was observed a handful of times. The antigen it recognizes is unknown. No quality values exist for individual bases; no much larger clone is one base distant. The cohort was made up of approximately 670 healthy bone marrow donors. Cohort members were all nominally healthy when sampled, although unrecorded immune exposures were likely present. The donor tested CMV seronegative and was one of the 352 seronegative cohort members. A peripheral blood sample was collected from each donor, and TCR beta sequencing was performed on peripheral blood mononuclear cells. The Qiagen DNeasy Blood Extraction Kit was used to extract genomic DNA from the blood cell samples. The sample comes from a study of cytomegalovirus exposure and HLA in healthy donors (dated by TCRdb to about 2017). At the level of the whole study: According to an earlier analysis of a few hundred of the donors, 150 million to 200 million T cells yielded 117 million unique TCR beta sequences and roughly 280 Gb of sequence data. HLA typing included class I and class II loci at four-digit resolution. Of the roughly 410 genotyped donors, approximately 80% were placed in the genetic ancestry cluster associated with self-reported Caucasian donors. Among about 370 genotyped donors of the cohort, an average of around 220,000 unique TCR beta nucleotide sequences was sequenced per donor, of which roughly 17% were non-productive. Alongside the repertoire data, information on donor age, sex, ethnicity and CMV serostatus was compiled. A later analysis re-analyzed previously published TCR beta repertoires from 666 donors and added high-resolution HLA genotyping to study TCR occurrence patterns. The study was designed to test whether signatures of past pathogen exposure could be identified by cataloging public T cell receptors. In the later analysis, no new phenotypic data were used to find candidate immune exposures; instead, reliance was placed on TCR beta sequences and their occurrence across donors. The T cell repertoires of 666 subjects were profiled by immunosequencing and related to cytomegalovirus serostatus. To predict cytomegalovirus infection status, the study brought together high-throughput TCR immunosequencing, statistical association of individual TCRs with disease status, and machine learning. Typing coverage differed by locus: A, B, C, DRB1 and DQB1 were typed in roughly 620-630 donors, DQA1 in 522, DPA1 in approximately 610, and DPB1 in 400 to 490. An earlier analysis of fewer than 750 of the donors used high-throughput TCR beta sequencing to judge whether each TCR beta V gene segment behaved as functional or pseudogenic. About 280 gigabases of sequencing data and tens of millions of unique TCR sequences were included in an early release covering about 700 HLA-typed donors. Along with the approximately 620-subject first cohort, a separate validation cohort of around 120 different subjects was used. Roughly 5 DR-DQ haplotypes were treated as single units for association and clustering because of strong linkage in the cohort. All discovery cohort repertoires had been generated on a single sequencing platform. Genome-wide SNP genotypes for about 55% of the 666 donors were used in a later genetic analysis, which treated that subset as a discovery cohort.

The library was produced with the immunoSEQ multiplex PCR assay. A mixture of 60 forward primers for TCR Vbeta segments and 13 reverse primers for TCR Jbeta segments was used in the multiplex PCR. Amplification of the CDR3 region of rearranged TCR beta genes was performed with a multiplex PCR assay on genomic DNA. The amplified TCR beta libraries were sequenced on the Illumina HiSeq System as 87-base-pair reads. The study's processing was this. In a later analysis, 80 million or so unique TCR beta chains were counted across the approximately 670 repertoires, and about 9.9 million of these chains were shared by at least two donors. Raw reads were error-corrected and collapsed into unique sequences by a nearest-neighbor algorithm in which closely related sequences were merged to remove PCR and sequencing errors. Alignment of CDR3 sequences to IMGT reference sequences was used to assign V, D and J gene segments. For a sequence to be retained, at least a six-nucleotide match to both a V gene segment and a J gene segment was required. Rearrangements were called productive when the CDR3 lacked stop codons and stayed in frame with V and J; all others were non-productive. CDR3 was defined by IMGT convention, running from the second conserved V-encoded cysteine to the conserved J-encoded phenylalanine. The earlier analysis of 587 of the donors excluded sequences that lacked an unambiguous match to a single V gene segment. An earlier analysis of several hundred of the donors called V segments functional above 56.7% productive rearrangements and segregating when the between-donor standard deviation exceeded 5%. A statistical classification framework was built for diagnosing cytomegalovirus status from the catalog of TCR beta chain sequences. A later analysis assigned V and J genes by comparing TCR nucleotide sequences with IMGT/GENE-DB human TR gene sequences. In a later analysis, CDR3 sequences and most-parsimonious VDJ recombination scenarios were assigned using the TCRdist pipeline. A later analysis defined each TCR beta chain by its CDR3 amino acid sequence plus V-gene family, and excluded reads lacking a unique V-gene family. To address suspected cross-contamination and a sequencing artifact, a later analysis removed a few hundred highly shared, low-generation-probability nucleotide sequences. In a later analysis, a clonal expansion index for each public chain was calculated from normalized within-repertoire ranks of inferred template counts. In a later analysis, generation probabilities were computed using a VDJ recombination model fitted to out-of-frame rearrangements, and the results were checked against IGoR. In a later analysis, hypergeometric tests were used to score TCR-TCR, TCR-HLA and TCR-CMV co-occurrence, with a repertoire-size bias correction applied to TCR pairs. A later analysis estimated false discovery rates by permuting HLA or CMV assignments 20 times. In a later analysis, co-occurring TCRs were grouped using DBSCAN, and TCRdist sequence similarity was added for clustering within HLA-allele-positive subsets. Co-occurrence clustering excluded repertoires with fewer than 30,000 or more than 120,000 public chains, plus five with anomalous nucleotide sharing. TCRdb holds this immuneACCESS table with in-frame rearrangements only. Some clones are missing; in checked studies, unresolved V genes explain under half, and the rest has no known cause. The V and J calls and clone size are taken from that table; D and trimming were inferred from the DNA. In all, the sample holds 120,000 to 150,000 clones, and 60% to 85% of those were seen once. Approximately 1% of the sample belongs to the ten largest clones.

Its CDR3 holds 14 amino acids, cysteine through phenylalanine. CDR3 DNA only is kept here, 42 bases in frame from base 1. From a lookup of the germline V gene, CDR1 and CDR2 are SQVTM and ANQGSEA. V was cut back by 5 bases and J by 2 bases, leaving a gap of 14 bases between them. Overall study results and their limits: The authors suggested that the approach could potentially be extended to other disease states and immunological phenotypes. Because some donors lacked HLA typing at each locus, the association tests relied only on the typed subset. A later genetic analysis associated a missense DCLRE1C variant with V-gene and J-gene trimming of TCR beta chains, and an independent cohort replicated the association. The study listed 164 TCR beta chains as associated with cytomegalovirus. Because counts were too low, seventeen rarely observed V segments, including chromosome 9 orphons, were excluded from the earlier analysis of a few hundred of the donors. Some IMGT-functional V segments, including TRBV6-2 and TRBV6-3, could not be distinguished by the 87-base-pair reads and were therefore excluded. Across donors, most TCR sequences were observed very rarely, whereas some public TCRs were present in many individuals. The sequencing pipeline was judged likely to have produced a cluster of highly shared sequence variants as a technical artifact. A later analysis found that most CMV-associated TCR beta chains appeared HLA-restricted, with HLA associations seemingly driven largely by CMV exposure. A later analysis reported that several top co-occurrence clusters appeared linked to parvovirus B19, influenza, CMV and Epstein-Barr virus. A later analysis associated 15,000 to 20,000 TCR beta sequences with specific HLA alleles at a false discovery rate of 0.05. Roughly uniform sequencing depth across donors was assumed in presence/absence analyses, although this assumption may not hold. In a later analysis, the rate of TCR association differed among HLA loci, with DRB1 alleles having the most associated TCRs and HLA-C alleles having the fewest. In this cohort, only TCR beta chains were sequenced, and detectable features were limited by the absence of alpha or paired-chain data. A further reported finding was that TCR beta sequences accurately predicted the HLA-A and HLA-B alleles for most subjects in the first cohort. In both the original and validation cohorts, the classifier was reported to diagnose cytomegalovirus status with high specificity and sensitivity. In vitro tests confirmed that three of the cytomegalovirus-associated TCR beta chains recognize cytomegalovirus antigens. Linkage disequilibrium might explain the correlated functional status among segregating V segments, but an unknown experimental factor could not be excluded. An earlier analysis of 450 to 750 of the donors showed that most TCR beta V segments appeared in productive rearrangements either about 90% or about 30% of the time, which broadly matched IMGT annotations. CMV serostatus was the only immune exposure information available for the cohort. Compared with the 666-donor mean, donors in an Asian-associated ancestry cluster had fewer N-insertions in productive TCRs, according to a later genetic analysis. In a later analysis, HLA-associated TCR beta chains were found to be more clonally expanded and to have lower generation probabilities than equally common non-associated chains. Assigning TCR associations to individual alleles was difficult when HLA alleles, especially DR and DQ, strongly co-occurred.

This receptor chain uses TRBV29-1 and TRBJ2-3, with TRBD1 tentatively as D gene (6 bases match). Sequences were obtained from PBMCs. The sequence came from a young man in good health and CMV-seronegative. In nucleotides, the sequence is TGCAGCGTTCCGGGACACCTGATCACAGATACGCAGTATTTT. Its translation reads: CSVPGHLITDTQYF.